The clone carrying this TCR beta chain was seen at least ten times. MiXCR, run by TCRdb on the RT-PCR reads, gives a single entry per CDR3 protein. The data contain about 700,000 distinct CDR3 sequences, about 14% of them singletons. The V gene lost 4 bases and the J gene lost 5 bases, with 5 bases spanning the gap. This CDR3 is built from 10 residues. CDR1 and CDR2 (germline): DFQATT, SNEGSKA (reference sequence). The specimen was memory CD4+ T cells from blood. The gene calls are TRBV20-1 and TRBJ2-5; D gene uncertain. The TCR was taken from a female donor in good health, serving as a healthy control. The chain's CDR3 is CSATWETQYF. DNA of the CDR3: TGCAGTGCTACTTGGGAGACCCAGTACTTC.